This T cell receptor (beta chain) was recorded in a study of vaccination and CD4 T cells after COVID-19. Across the whole study: Post-vaccine sample collection happened at a median of approximately 79 days after dose two, ranging 14 to 241.

Germline V gene lookup returns CDR1 GTSNPN and CDR2 SVGIG (reference sequence). The CDR3 has 12 residues. Indicated treatment: roughly 10-day PBMC culture with coronavirus spike peptide pools or control peptides (ViraFEST assay). Negative selection enriched CD4+ T cells from cultures at roughly 10 days. Oncomine TCR Beta short-read sequencing was applied to DNA from cultured CD4+ T cells. The authors extracted genomic DNA from cultured CD4+ T cells. TCRdb independently ran MiXCR on the PCR reads; one entry per CDR3 protein. This sample has 15,000 to 25,000 distinct CDR3 sequences; more than 40% occur once, and the top ten carry more than 4%. This clonotype showed up just a few times. Its antigen is not identified. At one end the junction does not follow the germline gene, possibly because of a read error.

The rearrangement links TRBV30 to TRBJ1-1; 7 bases are a match to TRBD1. The sequenced sample was CD4+ T cells from blood, cultured in vitro, obtained before SARS-CoV-2 vaccination. The TCR originated in a human donor who had recovered from COVID-19. In DNA form, the CDR3 reads TGTGCCTGGGGGGGATCCGGACGGGACAGTACCTTT. This gives the protein CAWGGSGRDSTF.